The TCR beta chain under discussion was sequenced for a study of CD8 T cells in Susac syndrome (dated by TCRdb to the late 2010s). In the study overall: Whether CD8+ T cell activation and differentiation in Susac syndrome was antigen driven was tested using repertoire sequencing. Overall study outcomes, separate from this receptor: The TCR sequencing and HLA analysis was acknowledged to have included a relatively small number of individuals.

V loses 6 bases of germline sequence and J loses 4 bases, and the interval between the two ends is 15 bases. From its cysteine to its phenylalanine, the CDR3 spans 14 amino acids. The only DNA kept is the CDR3, 42 bases in frame from the first base. The sample holds one count of this clonotype. Its antigen is still unknown. The record has no base qualities; no much larger clone is one base away. One read represents weak support. Peripheral blood CD8+ and CD4+ T cells from healthy donors, Susac syndrome patients and multiple sclerosis patients were profiled by high-throughput TCR beta sequencing. The healthy donors served as controls matched for age and sex. Bulk CD8+ and CD4+ T cells were purified by magnetic negative isolation, whereas CD8+ TEMRA cells were enriched by FACS. Blood was collected in EDTA tubes and processed within 24 hours, with PBMCs isolated through density gradient centrifugation. PBMCs intended for TCR sequencing were cryopreserved in liquid nitrogen and thawed later in a water bath at 37 degrees C. Purity of sorted or isolated CD4+, CD8+ and CD8+ TEMRA cells was at least 90%.

RNA was extracted using the RNeasy kit, and roughly 0.45 to 1 ug of the RNA was reverse transcribed with random hexamers. The immunoSEQ multiplex PCR assay, covering 54 Vbeta and 13 Jbeta segments, was used to amplify TCR beta CDR3 regions. PCR amplification bias was corrected by using a synthetic template baseline for primer optimization and computational correction. Per the original workflow: Reads were annotated to V, D and J genes per IMGT and analyzed with immunoSEQ Analyzer, keeping only productive sequences. Clonality was computed as one minus Shannon entropy normalized by log2 of the number of productive unique sequences. For each patient and control, public and private clones were evaluated within the 100 most prevalent clones. Clones were defined as Susac-specific when absent from the healthy and MS cohorts, from about 970 published viral clones and from other ImmuneACCESS disease sequences. Clones were called with MiXCR by TCRdb after fastp trimmed the public reads at Q25, and only in-frame beta chains were retained. Each CDR3 protein gets just one entry, which takes the most common genes and DNA from the rows behind it. Clone size and V and J calls follow TCRdb, not the original study. The sample table holds fewer than 200,000 distinct CDR3 sequences, of which about 95% were seen once. Clones ranked in the top ten supply approximately 0.098% of the sample.

The clonotype comes from a human donor in good health. This receptor chain uses TRBV12-3 or TRBV12-4 and TRBJ1-2, with the D gene too uncertain to name. The sequencing sample was made of CD4+ T cells from PBMCs. The CDR3 has the sequence CASSPTQHAYGYTF. The DNA sequence is as follows: TGTGCCAGCAGCCCAACCCAGCATGCCTATGGCTACACCTTC.